A single T cell receptor (beta chain) is shown here with its context. Sequenced by immunoSEQ multiplex PCR; TCRdb stores in-frame clones only, minus some. The data contain roughly 58,000 clones, about 89% of them singletons. This record belongs to a study of control samples from healthy donors and cancer patients. Germline CDR1 SGHVS, CDR2 FNYEAQ. V was clipped by 1 base and J by 3 bases, with 6 bases between them. The CDR3 totals 13 residues. The chain links TRBV7-6 to TRBJ1-2; tentatively, D is TRBD1 (6 bases). The receptor comes from a woman in her sixties with lung cancer. The sequenced sample was PBMCs. CDR3 bases: TGTGCCAGCAGCTTAGGGGGGCACTATGGCTACACCTTC. Amino acid sequence: CASSLGGHYGYTF. The full variable domain, with the rest looked up from reference TRBV7-6 and TRBJ1-2, is GAGVSQSPRYKVTKRGQDVALRCDPISGHVSLYWYRQALGQGPEFLTYFNYEAQQDKSGLPNDRFSAERPEGSISTLTIQRTEQRDSAMYRCASSLGGHYGYTFGSGTRLTVV.